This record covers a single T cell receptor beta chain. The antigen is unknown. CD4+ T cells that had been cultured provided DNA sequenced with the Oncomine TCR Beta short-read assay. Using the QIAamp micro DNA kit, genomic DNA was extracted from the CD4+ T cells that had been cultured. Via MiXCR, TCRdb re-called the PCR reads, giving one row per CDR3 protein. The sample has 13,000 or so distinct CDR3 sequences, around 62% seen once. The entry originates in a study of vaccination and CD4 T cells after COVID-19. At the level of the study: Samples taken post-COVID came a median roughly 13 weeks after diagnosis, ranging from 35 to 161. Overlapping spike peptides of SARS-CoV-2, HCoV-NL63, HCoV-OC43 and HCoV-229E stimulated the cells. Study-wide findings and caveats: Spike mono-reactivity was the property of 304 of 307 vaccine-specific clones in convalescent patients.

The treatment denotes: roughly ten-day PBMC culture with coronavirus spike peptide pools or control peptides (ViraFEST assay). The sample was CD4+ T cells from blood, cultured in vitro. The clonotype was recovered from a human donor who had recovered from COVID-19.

The CDR3 DNA sequence: TGTGCCAGCAGTAGGGGGACAGGGGGTTCCTACGAGCAGTACTTC. Its protein product is CASSRGTGGSYEQYF. The chain carries TRBV6-1 and TRBJ2-7, with 11 positions matching TRBD1. This CDR3 comprises 15 residues. V lost 5 bases, J lost 1 base, and 4 bases stayed unmatched. Germline-derived CDR1 and CDR2 are MNHNS and SASEGT.